This T cell receptor (beta chain) stems from a study of human T cells and chemical hapten exposure. About the research overall: 2% DPC applied to a roughly 2 cm by roughly 2 cm arm area sensitized donors. Patients, predominantly female, presented with alopecia areata, totalis or universalis.

TCRdb itself ran the RACE reads through MiXCR, one entry per CDR3 protein. Of about 120,000 distinct CDR3 sequences in the sample, roughly 14% were seen once. As for time point: pre-sensitization, week 0. Treatment: therapeutic diphenylcyclopropenone sensitization with weekly scalp DPC. The CDR3 is 13 amino acids. Germline V gene data show CDR1 as MNHEY and CDR2 as SVGAGI. V shed 3 bases and J shed 1 base, with 6 bases lying between them. This clonotype was observed many times. This chain uses TRBV6-5 with TRBJ1-1; D not resolved. Sequences were derived from whole blood, sampled in connection with sensitization to the hapten diphenylcyclopropenone (DPC). This receptor was identified in a woman under 30 with alopecia areata. Some clones in this sample may be carry-over from other donors' samples. The CDR3: CASSYGENTEAFF. The CDR3 nucleotides read TGTGCCAGCAGTTATGGGGAGAACACTGAAGCTTTCTTT.